This T cell receptor beta chain came from a study of beta chain features in type 1 diabetes. The table lists this clone with a few counts. What it binds is not known. The sample holds other DNA sequences that translate to the same CDR3. TCRB transcripts that were expressed got sequenced, as all of the isolated RNA had been reverse transcribed. Using immunoSEQ multiplex PCR, the repertoire was profiled, and TCRdb retains in-frame clones only, with some absent. The sample shows around 300,000 clones, 12% to 15% of them seen only once. A heparinised blood draw that averaged roughly 120 mL was obtained once from each donor. General study findings and limits: Insertion counts at VDJ junctions were lower in type 1 diabetes patients, who also showed more deletions there. When Type 1 diabetes patients were examined, their TCRB CDR3s proved moderately but significantly shorter in all four CD4+ subsets.

Sample: central memory CD4+ T cells from blood. The clonotype comes from a man under 40 in good health.

This CDR3 is CASSLERGQPQHF. CDR3 sequence (DNA): TGTGCCAGCAGCTTAGAGAGGGGACAGCCCCAGCATTTT. The chain joins TRBV7-8 to TRBJ1-5, with D possibly TRBD1 on 5 matching bases. Looked up from germline, CDR1 is SGHVS and CDR2 is FQNEAQ. V lost 1 base and J lost 7, with 8 bases in between. This CDR3 is 13 amino acids long.